These T cell receptor beta chains were read from a single sample in a study of T cell changes during pregnancy in multiple sclerosis. Libraries were prepared by immunoSEQ multiplex PCR; TCRdb keeps only in-frame clonotypes and omits some of them. Counted here are over 55,000 clones, almost 90% occurring once; the ten biggest clones make up over 7.5%. The sequencing here drew on peripheral blood, taken after pregnancy. These receptors were obtained from a female donor in good health, enrolled as a control in a pregnancy study. The CDR3 runs from the conserved cysteine through the conserved F or W. Size is omitted from some rows. Given values are once, few, many or a class for expanded clones.

V	J	size	CDR3
TRBV14	TRBJ2-1	.	CASSLNYNSRNEQFF
TRBV4-3	TRBJ1-2	once	CASSRDREADGYTF
TRBV14	TRBJ2-7	.	CASSHRTSGAYEQYF
TRBV19	TRBJ2-7	.	CASSIGAGLTYEQYF
TRBV11-3	TRBJ2-3	.	CASSLGSGGTSTDTQYF
TRBV5-1	TRBJ2-7	.	CASSQGQGGSYEQYF
TRBV30	TRBJ2-1	once	CAWSFNRGGNEQFF
TRBV7-6	TRBJ1-3	.	CASSPRPGEAGNTIYF
TRBV5-8	TRBJ2-5	.	CASGLAGGSQETQYF
TRBV9	TRBJ1-2	.	CASSVDGVLDYGYTF
TRBV14	TRBJ1-1	.	CASSPNRVNTEAFF
TRBV29-1	TRBJ1-2	.	CSVRGTDGGGYTF
TRBV19	TRBJ2-7	.	CASSISDSTYEQYF
TRBV15	TRBJ1-6	.	CATSLDRVLSPLHF
TRBV5-1	TRBJ2-7	.	CASSSTGLHEQYF
TRBV5-6	TRBJ2-5	.	CASSQDRDYRETQYF
TRBV6-5	TRBJ1-3	.	CASSYSGWDTIYF
TRBV7-9	TRBJ2-7	.	CASSLGLAARYEQYF
TRBV19	TRBJ1-3	.	CASSMTGLGNTIYF
TRBV6-6	TRBJ2-2	.	CATFGQPNTGELFF
TRBV2	TRBJ1-2	.	CASSVTGGLYGYTF
TRBV11-2	TRBJ2-3	.	CASSSSGGVTDTQYF
TRBV13	TRBJ2-1	.	CASRGAGGPYNEQFF
TRBV6-6	TRBJ1-2	.	CASTSTGDYGYTF
TRBV5-1	TRBJ2-2	.	CASSLTVGREYTGELFF
TRBV29-1	TRBJ1-1	few	CSSRRETGGTEAFF
TRBV7-9	TRBJ2-1	.	CASSLVLAGGRNNEQFF
TRBV5-6	TRBJ2-7	.	CASSLAGTYEQYF
TRBV7-2	TRBJ2-3	once	CASSFWTGDADTQYF
TRBV6-5	TRBJ1-1	.	CASSLGSSGRTEAFF
TRBV7-9	TRBJ1-5	.	CASSPDRGNQPQHF
TRBV6-1	TRBJ2-5	once	CASSGTSGSQTQYF
TRBV6-5	TRBJ2-5	.	CASSYSRETQYF